Following are 10 T cell receptor beta chains from one sample sequenced in a study of T cells in Graves' hyperthyroidism and ophthalmopathy. RNA transcripts provided the source from which TCR beta CDR3 regions were amplified. First-round RT-PCR targeting the TCR CDR3 was performed with the HTBI primer set. TCRdb used MiXCR to reprocess the multiplex PCR reads, holding one entry per CDR3 protein. The data show fewer than 750,000 distinct CDR3 sequences, with under 60% seen just once and around 8% held by the top ten. What was sequenced was peripheral blood or thyroid tissue (not recorded which). The source of these receptors is a woman aged 18 to 35 with Graves' hyperthyroidism.

The rearrangement joins TRBV2 to TRBJ1-5; D may be TRBD1 (5 bases). Per the germline V gene, CDR1 is SNHLY and CDR2 is FYNNEI. Trimming removed 7 bases from V and 7 bases from J, with 14 bases in between. This CDR3 contains 13 residues. The CDR3 sequence is CASIRDGGQPQHF. CDR3 sequence (DNA): TGTGCCAGCATCCGGGACGGGGGGCAGCCCCAGCATTTT.

This clonotype was recorded at least ten times. The V and J genes are TRBV24-1 and TRBJ1-1, with D hard to call. The CDR3 extends over 13 amino acids. Germline CDR1 KGHDR, CDR2 SFDVKD. The V end was cut by 7 bases, the J end by 5 bases, with 13 bases between. CDR3 sequence: CATSGPGGTEAFF. CDR3 nucleotides: TGTGCCACCAGCGGGCCCGGAGGGACTGAAGCTTTCTTT.

V is TRBV5-1 and J is TRBJ1-4, with D possibly being TRBD1 (6 bases). The CDR3 has 14 amino acids. Per the germline V gene, CDR1 is SGHRS and CDR2 is YFSETQ. V was shortened by 4 bases and J by 8 bases, with 15 bases between the two germline ends. The CDR3 DNA is TGCGCCAGCAGCGATGACGGGGGCGGCGAAAAACTGTTTTTT. Its protein is CASSDDGGGEKLFF.

About this clonotype itself: A read error is possible here, since a much larger clone lies one base away. V is TRBV10-3 and J is TRBJ1-4; TRBD1 might be the D (6 bases). The germline CDR1 and CDR2 sequences are ENHRY and SYGVKD. The CDR3 covers 14 residues. V lost 11 bases to trimming and J lost 3 bases, with 16 bases between them. The CDR3 spells CAGSKAGANEKLFF. CDR3 DNA: TGTGCCGGCAGTAAGGCAGGGGCTAATGAAAAACTGTTTTTT.

The table lists this clonotype with a few counts. This chain links TRBV7-3 with TRBJ2-1; tentatively, D is TRBD1 or TRBD2 (5 bases each). The CDR3 is 11 residues long. Trimming removed 6 bases from V and 16 bases from J, with 16 bases in between. CDR1 is SGHTA, CDR2 FQGTGA, per germline. In nucleotides, the CDR3 is TGTGCCAGCAGTGAGGGACCGTCGGTTTTCTTC. As protein: CASSEGPSVFF.

At least ten counts were recorded for this clonotype. V and J are TRBV10-3 and TRBJ2-5; 10 bases are a match to TRBD2. Germline V gene sequence: CDR1 ENHRY, CDR2 SYGVKD. V gave up 3 bases and J gave up 5 bases; unmatched junction bases: 9. This CDR3 comprises 16 residues. The DNA of the CDR3 is TGTGCCATCAGTGAAGGTCTAGCGGGAGAAGGGGAGACCCAGTACTTC. Its protein is CAISEGLAGEGETQYF.

This clonotype was detected many times. The rearrangement uses TRBV7-2 and TRBJ2-2; 16 bases agree with TRBD2. This CDR3 is 16 amino acids long. V shed 3 bases and J 6 bases; nucleotides not matched to a gene: 1. CDR1 and CDR2 from the germline V gene are SGHTA and FQGNSA. The CDR3 protein is CASSFGTSGRAGELFF. The CDR3 DNA reads as TGTGCCAGCAGCTTTGGGACTAGCGGGAGGGCCGGGGAGCTGTTTTTT.

This clonotype was found many times. V gene TRBV27 combines with J gene TRBJ1-2; D gene uncertain. The CDR3 is 13 residues long. V lost 0 bases to trimming and J lost 7 bases, with 9 bases between them. The germline gives CDR1 MNHEY, CDR2 SMNVEV (reference sequence). The CDR3 sequence: CASSLSGGSGYTF. In nucleotides, the CDR3 is TGTGCCAGCAGTTTATCGGGCGGGAGTGGCTACACCTTC.

Comments on this clonotype: This clone may be a read error of a much larger clone one base away. The chain is built from TRBV5-1 and TRBJ1-5; the D gene is possibly TRBD1 (5 bases). CDR3 length equals 16 residues. CDR1 and CDR2 (germline): SGHRS, YFSETQ. The CDR3 here is CAGSFRGPHSNQPQHF. CDR3 DNA: TGCGCCGGCAGCTTCCGGGGCCCCCATAGCAATCAGCCCCAGCATTTT.

This clonotype is a singleton in its sample. A single base separates this from a much larger clone, so it may be a read error. The chain employs TRBV6-5 and TRBJ1-1, with 9 bases identical to TRBD1. CDR1 is MNHEY, CDR2 SVGAGI, per germline. CDR3 size: 15 residues. Written as DNA, the CDR3 is TGTGCCAACAGTTACGGCACGACAGGGGGTATTGAAGCTTTCTTT. Translation: CANSYGTTGGIEAFF.